This T cell receptor (beta chain) was observed in a study of T-cell memory formation after mild COVID-19. The CDR3 spans 15 residues. V lost 6 bases and J lost 4; bases outside the gene matches: 11. Constant-segment primers were used for 5'RACE, and the resulting TCR alpha and TCR beta cDNA libraries carried sample barcodes and UMIs. Each CDR3 protein is one row after TCRdb ran MiXCR on the 5' RACE reads. The sample has about 390,000 distinct CDR3 sequences; under 25% are singletons. The sequencing input was PBMCs or a T cell subset sorted from them (not recorded which). The V gene is TRBV12-3 or TRBV12-4, the J gene TRBJ2-7, with 8 nucleotides matching TRBD2. This clonotype originated in an adult woman who had mild COVID-19 (a few samples of this study predate the infection). Cell type and time point are not known. CDR3 loop: CASSPREGQVYEQYF. CDR3 sequence (DNA): TGTGCCAGCAGCCCACGGGAGGGCCAGGTATACGAGCAGTACTTC.